Each of the 20 T cell receptor beta chains below was sequenced from the same sample in a study of cytomegalovirus exposure and HLA in healthy donors. The primer mix had 60 Vbeta and 13 Jbeta primers. Profiled with immunoSEQ multiplex PCR; TCRdb holds only in-frame clones, not every one. The sample lists tens of thousands of clones, 81% occurring once. Sequencing used PBMCs. These receptors all come from a woman younger than 45 in good health and CMV-seronegative.

The rearrangement uses TRBV1 and TRBJ2-1; the table's D call TRBD2 went unverified against the DNA. TRBV1 is a pseudogene locus. This CDR3 spans 18 amino acids. CDR3 sequence (DNA): TGCACCAGCAGCCAAGACAGATTTGGAGGGGGACTAGCAAAGGAGCAGTTCTTC. It yields the protein CTSSQDRFGGGLAKEQFF.

This clone was found a few times. This chain joins TRBV28 and TRBJ1-5, with 7 bases identical to TRBD1. The trim removed 6 bases at V and 4 bases at J, leaving 21 bases unmatched. The length of the CDR3 is 19 residues. From germline, CDR1 is MDHEN and CDR2 SYDVKM. CDR3 in DNA: TGTGCCAGCAGCCCGACCATAACAGGGGATTCATTTCCTAATCAGCCCCAGCATTTT. It encodes CASSPTITGDSFPNQPQHF.

This chain links TRBV19 with TRBJ2-5, with unresolved D. The germline V gene has CDR1 LNHDA and CDR2 SQIVND (reference sequence). The length of the CDR3 is 15 residues. V was pared by 1 base and J by 0 bases, with 9 bases between. DNA of the CDR3: TGTGCCAGTAGTATAGGCGAGTACGACCAAGAGACCCAGTACTTC. Translating gives CASSIGEYDQETQYF. The whole variable domain, filled in from reference TRBV19 and TRBJ2-5, reads DGGITQSPKYLFRKEGQNVTLSCEQNLNHDAMYWYRQDPGQGLRLIYYSQIVNDFQKGDIAEGYSVSREKKESFPLTVTSAQKNPTAFYLCASSIGEYDQETQYFGPGTRLLVL.

The genes are TRBV27 and TRBJ2-5; the match to TRBD1 covers 10 bases. The junction had 5 bases not matched to a gene; V was cut back by 5 bases and J by 2 bases. The CDR3 sequence is 15 residues long. The V gene's germline CDR1 is MNHEY and CDR2 SMNVEV (reference sequence). The CDR3 protein is CASSSRTGGQETQYF. CDR3 nucleotide sequence: TGTGCCAGCAGTAGCAGGACAGGGGGACAAGAGACCCAGTACTTC.

The chain has TRBV7-9 and TRBJ2-2, with a weak D call TRBD2 (6 bases). The germline V gene encodes CDR1 SEHNR and CDR2 FQNEAQ (reference sequence). The CDR3 is 15 amino acids. Trimming pared 5 bases from V and 2 bases from J, leaving 12 bases between. CDR3 sequence: CASSRDSGNTGELFF. DNA for the CDR3: TGTGCCAGCAGCCGGGATAGCGGTAACACCGGGGAGCTGTTTTTT. Full variable domain (remainder filled in from reference TRBV7-9 and TRBJ2-2): DTGVSQNPRHKITKRGQNVTFRCDPISEHNRLYWYRQTLGQGPEFLTYFQNEAQLEKSRLLSDRFSAERPKGSFSTLEIQRTEQGDSAMYLCASSRDSGNTGELFFGEGSRLTVL.

The chain has TRBV19 and TRBJ2-7; 7 bases fit TRBD2. This CDR3 contains 15 residues. Germline V CDR1 and CDR2: LNHDA, SQIVND (reference sequence). After removal of 5 bases from V and 5 bases from J, the junction contained 12 bases not matched to a gene. The chain's CDR3 is CASSPRKKAGNEQYF. The DNA of the CDR3 is TGTGCCAGTAGTCCCAGGAAGAAAGCGGGGAACGAGCAGTACTTC.

A single count supports this clone. The J gene is TRBJ2-1, the V gene TRBV27; 11 bases agree with TRBD1. Germline-derived CDR1 and CDR2 are MNHEY and SMNVEV (reference sequence). The CDR3 extends over 14 amino acids. V was clipped by 3 bases and J by 8 bases; unmatched bases: 3. In nucleotides, the CDR3 is TGTGCCAGCAGTTTTGGGACAGGGGGGCATGAGCAGTTCTTC. Protein sequence: CASSFGTGGHEQFF.

CDR3 in amino acids: CASSLLQGQQTQYF. In DNA form, the CDR3 reads TGTGCCAGCAGTTTACTCCAGGGGCAACAGACCCAGTACTTC. The chain is built from TRBV27 and TRBJ2-5; TRBD1 might be the D (6 bases). V was cut by 2 bases and J by 6 bases, with 13 bases left in between. Germline V gene data show CDR1 as MNHEY and CDR2 as SMNVEV (reference sequence). The CDR3 consists of 14 residues.

The chain recombines TRBV28 with TRBJ2-5; 11 nucleotides match TRBD1. The CDR3 is 17 residues long. Germline V gene lookup returns CDR1 MDHEN and CDR2 SYDVKM. Germline trimming cut 5 bases from V and 5 bases from J; bases unmatched to any gene: 13. As DNA, the CDR3 is TGTGCCAGCAGTCAAATATGGGGACAGGGGGTCAAGGAGACCCAGTACTTC. Translating gives CASSQIWGQGVKETQYF.

The rearrangement joins TRBV5-1 to TRBJ2-7, with a tentative D call TRBD1 (6 bases). This CDR3 has 13 amino acids. V dropped 3 bases and J dropped 0 bases, with 7 bases sitting between them. Germline values: CDR1 SGHRS, CDR2 YFSETQ. Here the CDR3 DNA reads TGCGCCAGCAGCTGGGACATCTCCTACGAGCAGTACTTC. Translating gives CASSWDISYEQYF.

Note on this clone: Its ends do not fully match the called genes, so a read error is possible. This chain joins TRBV7-7 and TRBJ2-7; TRBD1 agrees at 8 bases. Germline lookup yields CDR1 SSHAT and CDR2 FNYEAQ (reference sequence). This CDR3 has 13 residues. As DNA, the CDR3 is TGTGCTAGCAGCTCGGGACAGGTAGGCGAGCAGTACTTC. It specifies CASSSGQVGEQYF.

The chain combines TRBV28 with TRBJ2-3; no firm D call. Trimming took off 8 bases at V and 2 bases at J, with 14 bases between the two ends. Germline values: CDR1 MDHEN, CDR2 SYDVKM. CDR3 length equals 14 residues. DNA for the CDR3: TGTGCCAGCTCCGGAGCAAGGAACACAGATACGCAGTATTTT. Protein: CASSGARNTDTQYF. Full variable domain (outside the CDR3, taken from reference TRBV28 and TRBJ2-3): DVKVTQSSRYLVKRTGEKVFLECVQDMDHENMFWYRQDPGLGLRLIYFSYDVKMKEKGDIPEGYSVSREKKERFSLILESASTNQTSMYLCASSGARNTDTQYFGPGTRLTVL.

This chain uses TRBV19 with TRBJ2-5, with a possible D match to TRBD1 (6 bases). V gave up 11 bases and J gave up 7 bases, with 23 bases separating them. The CDR3 contains 14 residues. In germline, CDR1 is LNHDA, CDR2 SQIVND (reference sequence). The CDR3 region has the DNA TGTGCCTCTGAGGACAGTAATCTTCCCGGGACCCAGTACTTC. Translating it yields CASEDSNLPGTQYF. The whole variable domain, remainder taken from reference TRBV19 and TRBJ2-5, is DGGITQSPKYLFRKEGQNVTLSCEQNLNHDAMYWYRQDPGQGLRLIYYSQIVNDFQKGDIAEGYSVSREKKESFPLTVTSAQKNPTAFYLCASEDSNLPGTQYFGPGTRLLVL.

This chain joins TRBV2 and TRBJ1-4; TRBD1 is a possible D gene (5 bases). This CDR3 has 14 amino acids. Trimming took off 4 bases at V and 3 bases at J, with 9 bases between the two ends. Germline V gene sequence: CDR1 SNHLY, CDR2 FYNNEI. CDR3 nucleotide sequence: TGTGCCAGCAGTGGGACACAACCTAATGAAAAACTGTTTTTT. It yields the protein CASSGTQPNEKLFF.

The gene calls are TRBV2 and TRBJ2-1; a weak D match, TRBD1 (6 bases). The CDR3 length is 15 residues. The germline V and J ends were trimmed by 5 bases and 2 bases, with 13 bases remaining between them. Germline lookup yields CDR1 SNHLY and CDR2 FYNNEI. The CDR3: CASSQQGKAYNEQFF. In nucleotides, the CDR3 is TGTGCCAGCAGTCAGCAGGGGAAAGCCTACAATGAGCAGTTCTTC.

The chain employs TRBV27 and TRBJ2-5; 8 positions match TRBD1. Per the germline V gene, CDR1 is MNHEY and CDR2 is SMNVEV (reference sequence). Unmatched junction bases numbered 10, after V lost 5 bases and J lost 11 bases. The CDR3 sequence is 13 residues long. CDR3 nucleotides: TGTGCCAGCAGTCGGCGGACAGGGAGAGAGCAGTACTTC. Translation gives CASSRRTGREQYF.

This sequence joins TRBV19 and TRBJ1-1; D ambiguous. The V end was cut by 7 bases, the J end by 4 bases, with 13 bases between. Germline V gives CDR1 LNHDA, CDR2 SQIVND (reference sequence). CDR3 size: 13 residues. Here the CDR3 reads CASTKAGSTEAFF. Here the CDR3 DNA reads TGTGCCAGTACGAAGGCTGGGAGCACTGAAGCTTTCTTT.

The CDR3 is CASMPSGSVGEQFF. For the CDR3, the DNA is TGTGCCAGTATGCCTAGCGGGAGTGTTGGTGAGCAGTTCTTC. The V and J genes are TRBV19 and TRBJ2-1; TRBD2 matches at 10 bases. V lost 7 bases and J lost 9; bases outside the gene matches: 9. This CDR3 has 14 residues. Germline V gives CDR1 LNHDA, CDR2 SQIVND (reference sequence).

This clone was counted once. The J gene is TRBJ2-2, the V gene TRBV30; a possible D gene is TRBD2 (6 bases). The ends were cut back, 3 bases at V and 7 bases at J, with 24 bases in the middle. This CDR3 has 17 residues. The germline gives CDR1 GTSNPN, CDR2 SVGIG (reference sequence). CDR3 DNA sequence: TGTGCCTGGAGCGGACGCTGGGGCGGGATCGGGAACGGGGAGCTGTTTTTT. Its protein product is CAWSGRWGGIGNGELFF.

The genes are TRBV28 and TRBJ1-2, with 8 bases identical to TRBD1. V shed 6 bases, J shed 8 bases, and the junction held 11 bases outside the gene matches. This CDR3 spans 14 amino acids. Germline CDR1 reads MDHEN; CDR2 reads SYDVKM. CDR3: CASSAQRTGRGYTF. The CDR3 coding sequence is TGTGCCAGCAGCGCCCAAAGGACAGGGAGGGGCTACACCTTC.